This T cell receptor beta chain came from a study of metastatic and nonmetastatic thyroid tumors. Turning to the study itself: Repertoires were compared across blood and tumor or nodule tissue from malignant and benign thyroid patients. Regarding the study as a whole: When malignant thyroid tumors were compared with benign nodules, TCR beta diversity was reportedly significantly higher in the malignant tumors. This held in both blood and tumor samples.

In the authors' methods: A classifier of distant metastasis in papillary thyroid cancer was built from CDR3 differences (across clinicopathological groups). Via MiXCR, TCRdb re-called the PCR reads. The V and J calls and clone size are TCRdb's, not the authors'. In the table there are thousands of clones, around 26% of which are singletons. No patient received treatment before thyroid surgery. Judged by abundance, this clone is medium-sized. Antigen: not known. The specimen sequenced was tumor tissue. The sequence derives from a male donor with papillary thyroid cancer or a benign thyroid nodule (not recorded which). Some clones in this sample may be carry-over from other donors' samples.

The CDR3 bases are TGTGCCAGTAGTATAGGTCCCGGGACCCGGAGGTCTGGGGCCAACGTCCTGACTTTC. It specifies CASSIGPGTRRSGANVLTF. V gene TRBV19 combines with J gene TRBJ2-6; possibly TRBD1 or TRBD2 for D (5 bases each). V was trimmed by 1 base and J by 1 base, leaving 17 bases between them. Germline V gives CDR1 LNHDA, CDR2 SQIVND (reference sequence). The CDR3 covers 19 residues.